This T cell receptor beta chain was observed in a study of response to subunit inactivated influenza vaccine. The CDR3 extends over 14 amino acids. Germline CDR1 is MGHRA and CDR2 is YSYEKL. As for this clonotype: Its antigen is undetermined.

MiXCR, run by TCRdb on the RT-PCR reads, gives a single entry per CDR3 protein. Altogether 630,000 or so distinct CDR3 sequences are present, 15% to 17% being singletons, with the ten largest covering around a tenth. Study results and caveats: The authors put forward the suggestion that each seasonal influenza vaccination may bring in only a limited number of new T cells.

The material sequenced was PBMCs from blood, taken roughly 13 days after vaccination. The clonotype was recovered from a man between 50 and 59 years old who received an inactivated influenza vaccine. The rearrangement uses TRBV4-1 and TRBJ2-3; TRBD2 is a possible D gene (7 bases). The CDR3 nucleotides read TGCGCGGGGGGGCCTGTGGGCGAAACAGATACGCAGTATTTT. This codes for CAGGPVGETDTQYF.